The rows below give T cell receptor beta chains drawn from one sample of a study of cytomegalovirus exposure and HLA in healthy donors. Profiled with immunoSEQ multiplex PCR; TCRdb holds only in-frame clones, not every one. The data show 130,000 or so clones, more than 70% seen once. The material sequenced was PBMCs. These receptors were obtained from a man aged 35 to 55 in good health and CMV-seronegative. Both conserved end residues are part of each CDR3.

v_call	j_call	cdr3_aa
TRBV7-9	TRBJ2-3	CASSLTGGTDTQYF
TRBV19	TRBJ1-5	CATRLRQGAQPQHF
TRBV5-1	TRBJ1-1	CARRGEAFF
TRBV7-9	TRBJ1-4	CASSWTGGNEKLFF
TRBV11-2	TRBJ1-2	CASTSGGLGGYTF
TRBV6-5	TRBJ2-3	CASSYSSAGGDTQYF
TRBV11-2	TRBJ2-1	CASSLETGFEQFF
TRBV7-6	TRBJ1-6	CASSPSRGNSPLHF
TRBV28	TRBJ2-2	CASSFAGTSGVNTGELFF
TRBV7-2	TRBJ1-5	CASSLLGQDYQPQHF
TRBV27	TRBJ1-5	CASSFQGGGQPQHF
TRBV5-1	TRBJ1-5	CASSLGPQASSGQPQHF
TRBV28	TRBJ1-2	CASSLGYRRHYGYTF
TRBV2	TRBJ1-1	CASRPGQGARSEAFF
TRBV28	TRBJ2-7	CASSLRPSGGAREQYF
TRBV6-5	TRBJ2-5	CASSYTGVWQETQYF
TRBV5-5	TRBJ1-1	CASSFTVNTEAFF
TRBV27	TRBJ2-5	CASSSRRQGRETQYF
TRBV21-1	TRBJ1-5	CASSKAWPSPVQPQHF
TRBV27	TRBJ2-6	CASRQRTNPSGANVLTF
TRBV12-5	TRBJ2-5	CASGPGLHQETQYF
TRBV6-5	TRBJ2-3	CASSLSHTDTQYF
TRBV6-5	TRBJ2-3	CASANRGGLTDTQYF
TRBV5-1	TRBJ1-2	CASSLELGQGVRGYTF
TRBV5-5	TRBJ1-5	CASSLSVRQENQPQHF
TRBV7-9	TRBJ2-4	CASSLGEVAKNIQYF
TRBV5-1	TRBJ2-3	CASSLWASGRTDTQYF
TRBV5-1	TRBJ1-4	CASRLPLGGPDEKLFF
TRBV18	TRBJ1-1	CASSLGQLQNTEAFF
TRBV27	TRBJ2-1	CASTFQGAYNEQFF
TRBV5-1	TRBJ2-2	CASSTRTGRDGELFF
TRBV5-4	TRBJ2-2	CASSVVGELFF
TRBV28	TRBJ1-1	CASSVQNTEAFF
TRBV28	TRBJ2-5	CASSFWSGTIAQETQYF
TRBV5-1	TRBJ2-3	CASSLGTVSPDTQYF
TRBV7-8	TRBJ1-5	CASSLIGISGNQPQHF